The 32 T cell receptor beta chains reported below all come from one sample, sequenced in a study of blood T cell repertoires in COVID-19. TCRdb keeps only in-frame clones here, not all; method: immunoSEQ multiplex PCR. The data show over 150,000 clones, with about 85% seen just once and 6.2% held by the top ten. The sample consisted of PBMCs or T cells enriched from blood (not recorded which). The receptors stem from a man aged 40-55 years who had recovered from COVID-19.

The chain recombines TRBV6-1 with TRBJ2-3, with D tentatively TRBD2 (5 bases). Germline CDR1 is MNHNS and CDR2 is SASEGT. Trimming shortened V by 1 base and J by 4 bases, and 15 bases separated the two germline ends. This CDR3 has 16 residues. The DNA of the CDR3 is TGTGCCAGCAGTGAAGGTCGGGGTTTTAGGGCAGATACGCAGTATTTT. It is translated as CASSEGRGFRADTQYF.

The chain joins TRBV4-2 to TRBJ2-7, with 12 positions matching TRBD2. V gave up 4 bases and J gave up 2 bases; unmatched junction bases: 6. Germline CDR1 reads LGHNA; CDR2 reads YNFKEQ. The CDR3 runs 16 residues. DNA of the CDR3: TGTGCCAGCAGCCCGCCAGGACTAGCGGGGACCTACGAGCAGTACTTC. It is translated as CASSPPGLAGTYEQYF.

The CDR3 region is CASSYSRGTNEKLFF. CDR3 DNA: TGTGCCAGCAGTTACTCGAGAGGGACTAATGAAAAACTGTTTTTT. The V and J genes are TRBV6-5 and TRBJ1-4; the D is unclear. The CDR3 covers 15 residues. Trimming removed 0 bases at V and 2 bases at J, with 7 bases between. The germline gives CDR1 MNHEY, CDR2 SVGAGI.

The CDR3 DNA sequence: TGCGCCAGCAGCCTACGACAGGCGAATGAAAAACTGTTTTTT. Encoded protein: CASSLRQANEKLFF. The gene calls are TRBV5-1 and TRBJ1-4; TRBD1 might be the D (6 bases). With 4 bases removed from V and 5 bases from J, the gap between germline ends came to 12 bases. This CDR3 is 14 amino acids long. Looked up from germline, CDR1 is SGHRS and CDR2 is YFSETQ.

The CDR3 loop is CASSPTGSTGELFF. The DNA of the CDR3 is TGTGCCAGCAGTCCAACTGGGAGTACCGGGGAGCTGTTTTTT. The chain has TRBV3-1 (or the pseudogene TRBV3-2) and TRBJ2-2, with D perhaps matching TRBD2 (5 bases). The V and J ends lost 6 bases and 5 bases respectively, with 13 bases between them. Germline CDR1 and CDR2: LGHDT and YNNKEL (reference sequence). The CDR3 is 14 residues long.

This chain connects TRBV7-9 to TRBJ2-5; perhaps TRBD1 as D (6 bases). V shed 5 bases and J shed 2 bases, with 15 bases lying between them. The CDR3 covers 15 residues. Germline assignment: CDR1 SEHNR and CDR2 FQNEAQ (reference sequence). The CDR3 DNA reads TGTGCCAGCAGCAGTGCCCAGGGGATGCAAGAGACCCAGTACTTC. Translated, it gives CASSSAQGMQETQYF.

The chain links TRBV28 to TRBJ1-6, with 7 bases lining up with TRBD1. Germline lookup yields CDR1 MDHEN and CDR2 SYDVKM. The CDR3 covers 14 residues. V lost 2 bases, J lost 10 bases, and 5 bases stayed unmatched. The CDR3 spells CASSLMQGVSPLHF. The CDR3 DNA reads TGTGCCAGCAGTTTAATGCAGGGGGTCTCACCCCTCCACTTT.

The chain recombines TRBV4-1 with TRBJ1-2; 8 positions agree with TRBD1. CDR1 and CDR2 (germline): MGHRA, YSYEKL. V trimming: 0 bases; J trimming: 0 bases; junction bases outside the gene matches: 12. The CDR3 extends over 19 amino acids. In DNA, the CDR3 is TGCGCCAGCAGCCAAGATCGTTTCCCGACAGGGGAAGCTAACTATGGCTACACCTTC. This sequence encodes CASSQDRFPTGEANYGYTF.

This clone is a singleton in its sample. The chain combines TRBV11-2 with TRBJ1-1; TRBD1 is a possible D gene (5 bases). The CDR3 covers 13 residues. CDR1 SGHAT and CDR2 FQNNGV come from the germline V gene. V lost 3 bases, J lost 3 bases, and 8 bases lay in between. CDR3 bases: TGTGCCAGCAGCTTTTGGGGGGACACTGAAGCTTTCTTT. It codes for CASSFWGDTEAFF.

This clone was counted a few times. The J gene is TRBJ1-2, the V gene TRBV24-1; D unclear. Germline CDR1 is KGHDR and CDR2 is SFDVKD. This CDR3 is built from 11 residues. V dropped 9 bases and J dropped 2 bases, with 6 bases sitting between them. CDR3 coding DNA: TGTGCCACCGAGGCGAACTATGGCTACACCTTC. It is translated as CATEANYGYTF.

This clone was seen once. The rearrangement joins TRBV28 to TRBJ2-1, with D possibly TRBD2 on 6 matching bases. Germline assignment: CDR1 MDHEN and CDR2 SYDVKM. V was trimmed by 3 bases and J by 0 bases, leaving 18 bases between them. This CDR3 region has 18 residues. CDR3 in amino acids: CASSLTFGSYSSYNEQFF. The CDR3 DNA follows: TGTGCCAGCAGTTTGACCTTCGGGAGTTACAGCTCCTACAATGAGCAGTTCTTC.

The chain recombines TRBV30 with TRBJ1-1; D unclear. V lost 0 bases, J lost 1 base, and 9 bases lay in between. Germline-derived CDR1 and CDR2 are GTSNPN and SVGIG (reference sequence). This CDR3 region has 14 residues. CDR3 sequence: CAWSVRRENTEAFF. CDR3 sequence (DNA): TGTGCCTGGAGTGTACGCCGCGAGAACACTGAAGCTTTCTTT.

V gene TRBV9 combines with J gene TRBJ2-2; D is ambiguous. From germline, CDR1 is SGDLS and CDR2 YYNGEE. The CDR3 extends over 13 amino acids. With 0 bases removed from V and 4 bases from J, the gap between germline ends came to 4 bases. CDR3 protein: CASSVGGTGELFF. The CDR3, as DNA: TGTGCCAGCAGCGTAGGCGGCACCGGGGAGCTGTTTTTT.

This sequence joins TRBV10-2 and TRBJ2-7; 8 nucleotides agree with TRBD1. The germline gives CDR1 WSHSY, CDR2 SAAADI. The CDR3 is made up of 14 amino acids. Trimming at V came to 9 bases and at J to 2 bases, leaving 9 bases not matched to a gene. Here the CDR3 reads CASLGGQVTYEQYF. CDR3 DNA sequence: TGCGCCAGTTTAGGGGGACAGGTAACCTACGAGCAGTACTTC.

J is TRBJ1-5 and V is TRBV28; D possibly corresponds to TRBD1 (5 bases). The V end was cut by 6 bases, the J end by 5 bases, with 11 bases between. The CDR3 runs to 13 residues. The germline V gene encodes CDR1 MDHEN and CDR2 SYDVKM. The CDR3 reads CASSRTSHQPQHF. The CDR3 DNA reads TGTGCCAGCAGCCGGACATCCCATCAGCCCCAGCATTTT.

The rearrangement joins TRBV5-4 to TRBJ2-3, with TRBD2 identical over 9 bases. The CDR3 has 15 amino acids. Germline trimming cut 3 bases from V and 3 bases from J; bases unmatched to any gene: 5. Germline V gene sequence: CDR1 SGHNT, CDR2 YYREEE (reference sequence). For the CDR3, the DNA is TGTGCCAGCAGCTCTGCGGGGGGGCGGACAGATACGCAGTATTTT. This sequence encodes CASSSAGGRTDTQYF.

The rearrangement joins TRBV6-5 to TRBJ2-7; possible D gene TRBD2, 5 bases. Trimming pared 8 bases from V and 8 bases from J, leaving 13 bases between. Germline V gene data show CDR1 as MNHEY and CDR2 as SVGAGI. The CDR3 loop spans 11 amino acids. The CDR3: CASSRGRKQYF. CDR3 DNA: TGTGCCAGCTCTCGGGGTAGGAAGCAGTACTTC.

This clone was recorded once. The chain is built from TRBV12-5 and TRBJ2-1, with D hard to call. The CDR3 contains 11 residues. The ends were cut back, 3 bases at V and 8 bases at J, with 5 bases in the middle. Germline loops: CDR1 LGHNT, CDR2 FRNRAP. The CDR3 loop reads CASGFEYEQFF. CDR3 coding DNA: TGTGCTAGTGGTTTCGAGTATGAGCAGTTCTTC.

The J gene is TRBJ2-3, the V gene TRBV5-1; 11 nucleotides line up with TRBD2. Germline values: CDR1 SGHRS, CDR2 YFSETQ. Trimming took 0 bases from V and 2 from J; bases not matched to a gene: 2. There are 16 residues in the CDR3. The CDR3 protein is CASSLVAGGITDTQYF. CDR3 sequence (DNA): TGCGCCAGCAGCTTGGTAGCGGGGGGGATCACAGATACGCAGTATTTT.

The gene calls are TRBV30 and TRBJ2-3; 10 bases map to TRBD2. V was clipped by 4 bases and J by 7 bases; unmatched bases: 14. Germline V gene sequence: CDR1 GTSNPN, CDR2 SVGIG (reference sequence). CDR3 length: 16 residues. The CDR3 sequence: CAWNPRSGRAIYTQYF. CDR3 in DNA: TGTGCCTGGAATCCCAGGAGCGGGAGGGCCATATATACGCAGTATTTT.

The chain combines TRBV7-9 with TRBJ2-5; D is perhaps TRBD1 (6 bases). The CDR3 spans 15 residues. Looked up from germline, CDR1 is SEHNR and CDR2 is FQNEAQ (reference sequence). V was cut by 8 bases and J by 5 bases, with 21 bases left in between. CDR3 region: CASWGQKQGGETQYF. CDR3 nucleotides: TGTGCCAGCTGGGGACAAAAACAGGGCGGGGAGACCCAGTACTTC. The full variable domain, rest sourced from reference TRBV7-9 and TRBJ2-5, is DTGVSQNPRHKITKRGQNVTFRCDPISEHNRLYWYRQTLGQGPEFLTYFQNEAQLEKSRLLSDRFSAERPKGSFSTLEIQRTEQGDSAMYLCASWGQKQGGETQYFGPGTRLLVL.

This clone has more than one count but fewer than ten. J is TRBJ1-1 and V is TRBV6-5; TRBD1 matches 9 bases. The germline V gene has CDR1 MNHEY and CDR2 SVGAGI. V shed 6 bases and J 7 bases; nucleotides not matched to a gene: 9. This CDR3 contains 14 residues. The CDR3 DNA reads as TGTGCCAGCAGACGGACAGGGGATAGGAGTGAAGCTTTCTTT. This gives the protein CASRRTGDRSEAFF.

The CDR3 loop reads CASIERTGLNYGYTF. The DNA for the CDR3 is TGTGCCAGTATTGAGAGAACAGGGCTTAACTATGGCTACACCTTC. The chain combines TRBV19 with TRBJ1-2; tentatively, D is TRBD1 (6 bases). In germline, CDR1 is LNHDA, CDR2 SQIVND (reference sequence). The CDR3 runs 15 residues. Trimming left V 7 bases short and J 1 base short, with 16 bases between.

This chain's CDR3 is CASSLGGGSSYEQYF. The CDR3 region has the DNA TGTGCCAGCAGCTTAGGGGGCGGTAGCTCCTACGAGCAGTACTTC. The V gene is TRBV7-9, the J gene TRBJ2-7; TRBD1 might be the D (5 bases). Trimming cost V 1 base and J 0 bases, with 10 bases left between them. This CDR3 contains 15 residues. Germline loops: CDR1 SEHNR, CDR2 FQNEAQ (reference sequence). The whole variable domain, remainder taken from reference TRBV7-9 and TRBJ2-7, is DTGVSQNPRHKITKRGQNVTFRCDPISEHNRLYWYRQTLGQGPEFLTYFQNEAQLEKSRLLSDRFSAERPKGSFSTLEIQRTEQGDSAMYLCASSLGGGSSYEQYFGPGTRLTVT.

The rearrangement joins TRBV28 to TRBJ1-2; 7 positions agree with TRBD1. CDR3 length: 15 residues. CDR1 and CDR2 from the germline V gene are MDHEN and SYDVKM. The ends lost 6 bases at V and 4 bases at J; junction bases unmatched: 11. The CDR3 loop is CASSPGRPGGYGYTF. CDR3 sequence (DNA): TGTGCCAGCAGCCCGGGGCGGCCAGGGGGCTATGGCTACACCTTC.

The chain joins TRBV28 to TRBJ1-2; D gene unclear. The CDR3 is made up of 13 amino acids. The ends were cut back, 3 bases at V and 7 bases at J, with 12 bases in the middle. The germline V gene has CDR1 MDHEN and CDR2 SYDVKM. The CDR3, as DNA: TGTGCCAGCAGTTTTCGGGGTTTCGGTGGCTACACCTTC. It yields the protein CASSFRGFGGYTF.

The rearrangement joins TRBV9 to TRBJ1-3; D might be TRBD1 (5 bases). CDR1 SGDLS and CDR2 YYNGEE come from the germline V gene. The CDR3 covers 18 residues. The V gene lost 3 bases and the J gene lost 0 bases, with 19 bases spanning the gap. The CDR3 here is CASSARGDGSDSGNTIYF. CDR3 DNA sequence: TGTGCCAGCAGCGCACGGGGGGACGGGTCTGACTCTGGAAACACCATATATTTT.

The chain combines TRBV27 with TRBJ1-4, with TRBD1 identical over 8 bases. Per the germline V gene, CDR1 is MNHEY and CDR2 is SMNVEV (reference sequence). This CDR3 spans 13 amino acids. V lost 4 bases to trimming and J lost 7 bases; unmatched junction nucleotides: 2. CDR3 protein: CASSWTGSEKLFF. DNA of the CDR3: TGTGCCAGCAGTTGGACAGGGAGTGAAAAACTGTTTTTT.

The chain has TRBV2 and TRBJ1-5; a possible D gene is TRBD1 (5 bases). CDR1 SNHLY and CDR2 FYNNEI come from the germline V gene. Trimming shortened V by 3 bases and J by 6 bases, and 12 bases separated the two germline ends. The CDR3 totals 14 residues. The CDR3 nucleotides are TGTGCCAGCAGTGATGACAGATGGAGTCAGCCCCAGCATTTT. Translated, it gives CASSDDRWSQPQHF.

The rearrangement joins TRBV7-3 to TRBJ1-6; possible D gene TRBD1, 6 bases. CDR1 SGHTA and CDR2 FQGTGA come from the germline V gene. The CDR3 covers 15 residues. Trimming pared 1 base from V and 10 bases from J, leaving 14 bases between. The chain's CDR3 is CASSLNTGSVSPLHF. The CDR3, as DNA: TGTGCCAGCAGCTTAAATACAGGGTCGGTCTCACCCCTCCACTTT.

CDR3 nucleotide sequence: TGTGCCAGCAGTTACTCCTCGGACAGCTCCTACGAGCAGTACTTC. Encoded protein: CASSYSSDSSYEQYF. V is TRBV6-5 and J is TRBJ2-7, with a weak D call TRBD1 (6 bases). Germline assignment: CDR1 MNHEY and CDR2 SVGAGI. The CDR3 is 15 amino acids. V lost 0 bases, J lost 0 bases, and 9 bases lay in between.

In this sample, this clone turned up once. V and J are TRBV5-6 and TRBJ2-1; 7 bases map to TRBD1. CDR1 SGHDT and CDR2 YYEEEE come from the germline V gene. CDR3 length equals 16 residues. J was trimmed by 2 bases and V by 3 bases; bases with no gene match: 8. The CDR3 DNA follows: TGTGCCAGCAGCTCAGATCCGGGACAGCCCTACAATGAGCAGTTCTTC. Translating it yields CASSSDPGQPYNEQFF.